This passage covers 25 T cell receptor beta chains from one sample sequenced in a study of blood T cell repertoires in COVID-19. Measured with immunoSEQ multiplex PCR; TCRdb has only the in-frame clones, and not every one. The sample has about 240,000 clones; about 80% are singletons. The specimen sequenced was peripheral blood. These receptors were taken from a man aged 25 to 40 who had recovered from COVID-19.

The CDR3 nucleotides read TGTGCCAGCAGTTTGTTGGGACAGCTCACAGATACGCAGTATTTT. It encodes CASSLLGQLTDTQYF. The rearrangement uses TRBV6-2 or TRBV6-3 and TRBJ2-3, with TRBD1 identical over 7 bases. V shed 4 bases and J 2 bases; nucleotides not matched to a gene: 6. Germline CDR1 reads MNHEY; CDR2 reads SVGEGT. The CDR3 extends over 15 amino acids.

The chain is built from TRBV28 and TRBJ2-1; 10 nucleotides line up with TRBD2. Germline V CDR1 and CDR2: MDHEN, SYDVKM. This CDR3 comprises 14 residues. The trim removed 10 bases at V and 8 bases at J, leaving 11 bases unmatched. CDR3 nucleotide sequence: TGTGCCACCAGGGGAAGCGGGGGGGGCGATGAGCAGTTCTTC. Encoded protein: CATRGSGGGDEQFF.

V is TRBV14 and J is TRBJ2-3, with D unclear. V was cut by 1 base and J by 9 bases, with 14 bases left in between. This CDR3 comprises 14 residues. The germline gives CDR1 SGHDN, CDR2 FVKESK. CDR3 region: CASSQVVQFSTQYF. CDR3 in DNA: TGTGCCAGCAGCCAAGTAGTCCAATTTTCAACGCAGTATTTT.

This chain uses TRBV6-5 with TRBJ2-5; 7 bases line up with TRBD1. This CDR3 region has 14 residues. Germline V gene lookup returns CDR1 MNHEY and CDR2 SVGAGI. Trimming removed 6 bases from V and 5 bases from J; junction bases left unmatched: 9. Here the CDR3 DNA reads TGTGCCAGCAGCCGGGACAGTTGGTTGGAGACCCAGTACTTC. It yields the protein CASSRDSWLETQYF.

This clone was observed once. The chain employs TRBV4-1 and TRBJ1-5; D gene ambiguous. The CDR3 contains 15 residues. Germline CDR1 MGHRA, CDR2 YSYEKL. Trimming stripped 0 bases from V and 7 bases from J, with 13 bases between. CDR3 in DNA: TGCGCCAGCAGCCAAGATTTGGAGGTTTGGCAGCCCCAGCATTTT. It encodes CASSQDLEVWQPQHF.

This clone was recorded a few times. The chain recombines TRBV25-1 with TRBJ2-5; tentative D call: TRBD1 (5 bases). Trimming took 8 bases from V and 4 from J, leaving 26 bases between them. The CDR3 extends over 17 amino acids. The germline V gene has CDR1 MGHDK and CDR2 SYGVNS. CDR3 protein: CASGKMSDNPSGETQYF. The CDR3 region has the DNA TGTGCCAGCGGGAAAATGTCGGACAACCCATCGGGAGAGACCCAGTACTTC.

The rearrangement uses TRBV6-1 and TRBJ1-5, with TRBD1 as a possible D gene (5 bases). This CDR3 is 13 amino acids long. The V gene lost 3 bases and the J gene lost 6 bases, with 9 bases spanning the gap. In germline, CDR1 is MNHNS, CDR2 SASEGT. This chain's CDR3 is CASSDRERQPQHF. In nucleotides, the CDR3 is TGTGCCAGCAGTGACAGGGAACGTCAGCCCCAGCATTTT.

The CDR3 sequence is CASSESPGMDQETQYF. Here the CDR3 DNA reads TGCGCCAGCAGTGAGTCGCCAGGGATGGACCAAGAGACCCAGTACTTC. The chain carries TRBV10-1 and TRBJ2-5; tentative D call: TRBD1 (5 bases). Germline-derived CDR1 and CDR2 are WNHNN and SYGVQD (reference sequence). CDR3 length equals 16 residues. The V gene lost 0 bases and the J gene lost 0 bases, with 11 bases spanning the gap.

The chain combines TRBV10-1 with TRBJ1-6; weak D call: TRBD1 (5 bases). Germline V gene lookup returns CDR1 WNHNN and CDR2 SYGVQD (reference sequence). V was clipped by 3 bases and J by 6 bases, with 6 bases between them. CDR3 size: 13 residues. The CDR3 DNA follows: TGCGCCAGCAGTGAACAGGTTAATTCACCCCTCCACTTT. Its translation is CASSEQVNSPLHF.

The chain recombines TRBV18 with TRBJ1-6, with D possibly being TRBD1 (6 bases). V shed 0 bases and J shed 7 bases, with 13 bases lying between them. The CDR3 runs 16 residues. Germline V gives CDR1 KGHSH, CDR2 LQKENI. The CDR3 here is CASSPPTGSGNSPLHF. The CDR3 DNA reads TGTGCCAGCTCACCACCGACAGGCAGTGGGAATTCACCCCTCCACTTT. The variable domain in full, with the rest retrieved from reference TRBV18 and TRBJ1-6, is NAGVMQNPRHLVRRRGQEARLRCSPMKGHSHVYWYRQLPEEGLKFMVYLQKENIIDESGMPKERFSAEFPKEGPSILRIQQVVRGDSAAYFCASSPPTGSGNSPLHFGNGTRLTVT.

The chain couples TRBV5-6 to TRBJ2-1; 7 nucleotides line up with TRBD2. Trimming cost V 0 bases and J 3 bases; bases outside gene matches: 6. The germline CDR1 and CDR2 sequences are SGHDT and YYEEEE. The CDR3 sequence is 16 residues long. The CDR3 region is CASSLDGGEVYNEQFF. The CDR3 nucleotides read TGTGCCAGCAGCTTGGATGGGGGGGAAGTCTACAATGAGCAGTTCTTC.

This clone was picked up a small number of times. The CDR3 DNA sequence: TGTGCCAGCAGCGTCGACCGGGGGGAGCAGTTCTTC. Translating gives CASSVDRGEQFF. The chain combines TRBV5-4 with TRBJ2-1; TRBD2 is a possible D gene (6 bases). Germline CDR1 is SGHNT and CDR2 is YYREEE (reference sequence). This CDR3 spans 12 amino acids. Trimming left V 4 bases short and J 10 bases short, with 12 bases between.

CDR3 sequence reads: CASSFGHLGTEAFF. In DNA form, the CDR3 reads TGTGCCAGCAGCTTCGGACACCTCGGGACTGAAGCTTTCTTT. The rearrangement joins TRBV5-6 to TRBJ1-1, with D possibly matching TRBD1 (5 bases). The CDR3 length is 14 residues. Germline V gene lookup returns CDR1 SGHDT and CDR2 YYEEEE. V was trimmed by 2 bases and J by 5 bases, leaving 13 bases between them.

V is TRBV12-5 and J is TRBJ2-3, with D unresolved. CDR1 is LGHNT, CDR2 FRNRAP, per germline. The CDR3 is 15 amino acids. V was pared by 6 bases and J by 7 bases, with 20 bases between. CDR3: CASGKSRGEVHTQYF. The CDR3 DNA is TGTGCTAGTGGGAAGTCCCGCGGAGAAGTGCATACGCAGTATTTT.

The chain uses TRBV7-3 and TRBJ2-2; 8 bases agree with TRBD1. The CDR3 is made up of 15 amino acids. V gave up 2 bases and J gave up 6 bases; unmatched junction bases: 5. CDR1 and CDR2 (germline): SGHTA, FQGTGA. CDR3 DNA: TGTGCCAGCAGCTTACAGACAGGGGTCGCCGGGGAGCTGTTTTTT. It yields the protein CASSLQTGVAGELFF.

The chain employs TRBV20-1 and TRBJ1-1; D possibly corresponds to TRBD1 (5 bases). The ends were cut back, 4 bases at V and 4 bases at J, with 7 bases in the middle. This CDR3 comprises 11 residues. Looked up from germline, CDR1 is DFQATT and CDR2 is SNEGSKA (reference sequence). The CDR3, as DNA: TGCAGTGCTAAAGGGGCCACTGAAGCTTTCTTT. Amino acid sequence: CSAKGATEAFF.

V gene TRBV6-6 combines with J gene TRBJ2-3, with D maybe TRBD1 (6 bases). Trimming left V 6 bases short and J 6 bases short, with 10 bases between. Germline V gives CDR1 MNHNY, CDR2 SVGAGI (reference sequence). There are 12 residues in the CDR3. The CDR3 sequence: CASRPQGDTQYF. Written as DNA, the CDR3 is TGTGCCAGCAGACCCCAGGGGGATACGCAGTATTTT.

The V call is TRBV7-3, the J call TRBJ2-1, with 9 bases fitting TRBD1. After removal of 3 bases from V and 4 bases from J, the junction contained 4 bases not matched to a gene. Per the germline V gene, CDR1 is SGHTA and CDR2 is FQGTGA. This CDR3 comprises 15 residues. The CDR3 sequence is CASSLGTGIYNEQFF. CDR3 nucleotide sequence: TGTGCCAGCAGCTTGGGGACAGGGATTTACAATGAGCAGTTCTTC.

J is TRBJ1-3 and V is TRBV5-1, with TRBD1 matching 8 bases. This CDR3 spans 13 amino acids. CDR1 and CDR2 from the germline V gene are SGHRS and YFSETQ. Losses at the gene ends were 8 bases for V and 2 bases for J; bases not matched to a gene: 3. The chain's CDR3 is CASTGGTGNTIYF. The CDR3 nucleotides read TGCGCCAGTACAGGGGGAACTGGAAACACCATATATTTT.

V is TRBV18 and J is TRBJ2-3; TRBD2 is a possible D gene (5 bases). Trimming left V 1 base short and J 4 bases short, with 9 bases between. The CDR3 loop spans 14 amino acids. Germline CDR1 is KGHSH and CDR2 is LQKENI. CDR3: CASSPLGVADTQYF. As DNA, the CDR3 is TGTGCCAGCTCACCACTCGGGGTGGCAGATACGCAGTATTTT.

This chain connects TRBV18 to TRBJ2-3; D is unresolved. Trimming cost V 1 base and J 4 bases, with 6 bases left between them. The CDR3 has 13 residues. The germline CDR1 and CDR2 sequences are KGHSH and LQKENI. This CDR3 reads CASSPLSSDTQYF. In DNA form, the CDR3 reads TGTGCCAGCTCACCACTTTCGTCAGATACGCAGTATTTT.

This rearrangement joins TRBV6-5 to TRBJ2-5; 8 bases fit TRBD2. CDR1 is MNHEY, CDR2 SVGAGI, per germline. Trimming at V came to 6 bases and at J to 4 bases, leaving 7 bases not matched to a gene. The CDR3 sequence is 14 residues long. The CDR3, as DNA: TGTGCCAGCAGCCAAGGACTAGCTGTAGAGACCCAGTACTTC. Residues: CASSQGLAVETQYF.

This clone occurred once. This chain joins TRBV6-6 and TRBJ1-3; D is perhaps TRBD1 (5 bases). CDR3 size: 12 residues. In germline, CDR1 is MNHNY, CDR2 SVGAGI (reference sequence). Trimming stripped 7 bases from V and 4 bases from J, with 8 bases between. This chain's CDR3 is CASKGAGNTIYF. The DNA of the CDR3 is TGTGCCAGCAAAGGGGCGGGAAACACCATATATTTT.

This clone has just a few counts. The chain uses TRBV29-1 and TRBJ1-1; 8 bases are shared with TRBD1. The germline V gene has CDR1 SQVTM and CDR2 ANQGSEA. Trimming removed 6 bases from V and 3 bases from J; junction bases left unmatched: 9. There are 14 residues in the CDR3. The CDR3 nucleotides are TGCAGCGTGGTTAAACAGGGGGTCGACACTGAAGCTTTCTTT. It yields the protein CSVVKQGVDTEAFF.

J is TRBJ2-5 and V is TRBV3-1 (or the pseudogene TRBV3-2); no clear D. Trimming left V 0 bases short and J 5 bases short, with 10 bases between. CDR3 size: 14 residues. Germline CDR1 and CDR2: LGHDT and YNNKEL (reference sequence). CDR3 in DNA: TGTGCCAGCAGCCAAGAATTAGTTTCCGAGACCCAGTACTTC. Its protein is CASSQELVSETQYF.